The 19 T cell receptor beta chains given below trace back to one sample, sequenced in a study of radiotherapy plus CTLA-4 blockade in lung cancer. Clones were sequenced by immunoSEQ multiplex PCR, and TCRdb holds only the in-frame ones, with some missing. This sample has 60,000 to 70,000 clones, with about four fifths found just once. The sample here was peripheral blood, taken from a patient treated with radiotherapy plus ipilimumab. The receptors were gathered from a human donor with non-small cell lung cancer who had a partial response to radiotherapy plus ipilimumab.

In DNA form, the CDR3 reads TGTGCCAGCAGTTTTGTACAGGGGGCCACTGAAGCTTTCTTT. Protein product: CASSFVQGATEAFF. The chain uses TRBV28 and TRBJ1-1; 9 bases match TRBD1. V lost 3 bases to trimming and J lost 4 bases; unmatched junction nucleotides: 3. CDR1 is MDHEN, CDR2 SYDVKM, per germline. CDR3 length: 14 residues.

The gene calls are TRBV27 and TRBJ1-2, with a tentative D call TRBD1 (6 bases). This CDR3 is built from 14 residues. Germline lookup yields CDR1 MNHEY and CDR2 SMNVEV (reference sequence). Trimming removed 6 bases at V and 1 base at J, with 12 bases between. CDR3 sequence: CASRRTVHNYGYTF. The CDR3 DNA is TGTGCCAGCAGGAGGACAGTTCATAACTATGGCTACACCTTC.

This chain uses TRBV19 with TRBJ2-1; D gene unclear. The V gene's germline CDR1 is LNHDA and CDR2 SQIVND (reference sequence). The CDR3 length is 13 residues. Trimming removed 3 bases at V and 8 bases at J, with 11 bases between. The CDR3 is CASSIGYGDEQFF. CDR3 DNA sequence: TGTGCCAGTAGTATTGGGTATGGAGATGAGCAGTTCTTC. The whole variable domain, filled in from reference TRBV19 and TRBJ2-1, reads DGGITQSPKYLFRKEGQNVTLSCEQNLNHDAMYWYRQDPGQGLRLIYYSQIVNDFQKGDIAEGYSVSREKKESFPLTVTSAQKNPTAFYLCASSIGYGDEQFFGPGTRLTVL.

This clone counts as medium-sized. The chain employs TRBV29-1 and TRBJ1-1; 12 bases map to TRBD1. The J segment lost 10 bases and the V segment lost 6 bases, leaving 9 bases of the junction unmatched. The germline CDR1 and CDR2 sequences are SQVTM and ANQGSEA. The length of the CDR3 is 13 residues. The CDR3 sequence: CSVEGQGAEGAFF. The CDR3 nucleotides read TGCAGCGTCGAGGGACAGGGGGCAGAGGGAGCTTTCTTT.

This clone appeared a few times. The rearrangement links TRBV6-6 to TRBJ1-2; 8 bases are a match to TRBD1. The CDR3 spans 13 residues. The J segment lost 4 bases and the V segment lost 11 bases, leaving 9 bases of the junction unmatched. Germline-derived CDR1 and CDR2 are MNHNY and SVGAGI (reference sequence). CDR3 nucleotide sequence: TGTGCCTCCTCCCCAGGGGGCGTCTATGGCTACACCTTC. Translation gives CASSPGGVYGYTF.

The J gene is TRBJ1-1, the V gene TRBV28, with D perhaps TRBD1 (5 bases). V was clipped by 4 bases and J by 6 bases, with 9 bases between them. This CDR3 contains 12 residues. Germline assignment: CDR1 MDHEN and CDR2 SYDVKM. The CDR3 bases are TGTGCCAGCAGTTCAGGGAAGGCTGAAGCTTTCTTT. Its protein is CASSSGKAEAFF.

J is TRBJ2-3 and V is TRBV27, with 7 bases matching TRBD2. Germline V gives CDR1 MNHEY, CDR2 SMNVEV (reference sequence). After removal of 5 bases from V and 6 bases from J, the junction contained 11 bases not matched to a gene. The CDR3 is 15 amino acids. DNA for the CDR3: TGTGCCAGCAGTATCACGCTAGCGGAGAGGGATACGCAGTATTTT. Translation gives CASSITLAERDTQYF.

This chain links TRBV5-1 with TRBJ1-2, with D maybe TRBD1 (5 bases). The CDR3 runs to 13 residues. Trimming took off 2 bases at V and 6 bases at J, with 11 bases between the two ends. The germline V gene encodes CDR1 SGHRS and CDR2 YFSETQ. CDR3 residues: CASSFGDSDGYTF. CDR3 nucleotides: TGCGCCAGCAGCTTTGGGGACTCGGATGGCTACACCTTC.

The J gene is TRBJ2-5, the V gene TRBV7-3, with 7 bases fitting TRBD1. The CDR3 loop spans 13 amino acids. V was pared by 5 bases and J by 7 bases, with 7 bases of the junction left unmatched. The germline gives CDR1 SGHTA, CDR2 FQGTGA. DNA for the CDR3: TGTGCCAGCAGCAACGACAGGGTGGGGACCCAGTACTTC. Its translation is CASSNDRVGTQYF.

This chain connects TRBV7-3 to TRBJ1-1; D is perhaps TRBD1 (5 bases). Between the trimmed V and J ends, which lost 4 bases and 4 bases, there was a span of 10 bases. This CDR3 has 13 amino acids. In germline, CDR1 is SGHTA, CDR2 FQGTGA. CDR3 bases: TGTGCCAGCAGCTCGGGGGGGAGCACTGAAGCTTTCTTT. Protein: CASSSGGSTEAFF.

This clone was counted a single time. The chain recombines TRBV9 with TRBJ2-7; TRBD1 matches 7 bases. Germline CDR1 is SGDLS and CDR2 is YYNGEE. V was clipped by 0 bases and J by 1 base; unmatched bases: 10. This CDR3 contains 17 residues. The CDR3 bases are TGTGCCAGCAGCGTAGGACTAATAAGGGACAGTTCCTACGAGCAGTACTTC. Its translation is CASSVGLIRDSSYEQYF. Complete variable domain (other parts from reference TRBV9 and TRBJ2-7): DSGVTQTPKHLITATGQRVTLRCSPRSGDLSVYWYQQSLDQGLQFLIQYYNGEERAKGNILERFSAQQFPDLHSELNLSSLELGDSALYFCASSVGLIRDSSYEQYFGPGTRLTVT.

This chain joins TRBV27 and TRBJ1-5; D ambiguous. The CDR3 contains 13 residues. V was shortened by 4 bases and J by 5 bases, with 9 bases between the two germline ends. CDR1 is MNHEY and CDR2 is SMNVEV in the germline V gene (reference sequence). The CDR3 bases are TGTGCCAGCAGTTGGCAGTCAGATCAGCCCCAGCATTTT. It translates to CASSWQSDQPQHF.

This chain connects TRBV21-1 to TRBJ2-7; TRBD2 is the table's D call and was not checked against the DNA. TRBV21-1 is marked as a pseudogene. The CDR3 consists of 15 residues. The CDR3 loop is CASSKEGLADYEQYF. In nucleotides, the CDR3 is TGTGCCAGCAGCAAAGAGGGACTAGCAGACTACGAGCAGTACTTC.

The gene calls are TRBV7-9 and TRBJ1-2, with 7 nucleotides matching TRBD1. The CDR3 runs 16 residues. The germline CDR1 and CDR2 sequences are SEHNR and FQNEAQ (reference sequence). The V and J ends lost 1 base and 7 bases, in that order; junction bases with no gene match: 12. CDR3 coding DNA: TGTGCCAGCAGCTTAGGGGGAGAGGGGGCTTTTTTTGGCTACACCTTC. Its protein is CASSLGGEGAFFGYTF.

The chain carries TRBV5-6 and TRBJ2-7; 7 bases align to TRBD2. Losses at the gene ends were 3 bases for V and 5 bases for J; bases not matched to a gene: 8. Germline-derived CDR1 and CDR2 are SGHDT and YYEEEE. The CDR3 contains 14 residues. In DNA, the CDR3 is TGTGCCAGCAGCTCCCTGACTAGCCTGGACGAGCAGTACTTC. Its protein is CASSSLTSLDEQYF.

The chain combines TRBV13 with TRBJ2-1; D is possibly TRBD2 (7 bases). CDR1 is PRHDT, CDR2 FYEKMQ, per germline (reference sequence). Trimming removed 8 bases from V and 1 base from J, with 21 bases in between. The CDR3 runs to 17 residues. CDR3 loop: CASGGADHPSSYNEQFF. In DNA, the CDR3 is TGTGCCAGCGGGGGGGCCGACCACCCATCGTCCTACAATGAGCAGTTCTTC.

The chain has TRBV6-5 and TRBJ2-3; TRBD2 is a possible D gene (6 bases). Germline V gene sequence: CDR1 MNHEY, CDR2 SVGAGI. The CDR3 sequence is 16 residues long. Trimming cost V 0 bases and J 6 bases, with 16 bases left between them. The CDR3 DNA follows: TGTGCCAGCAGTTACTCGGAGGGCCAGGGTTCGGATACGCAGTATTTT. This codes for CASSYSEGQGSDTQYF.

V gene TRBV7-9 combines with J gene TRBJ1-1; maybe TRBD1 (5 bases). This CDR3 spans 12 amino acids. Germline V CDR1 and CDR2: SEHNR, FQNEAQ (reference sequence). V was pared by 5 bases and J by 4 bases, with 8 bases between. CDR3 loop: CASSKGVTEAFF. Here the CDR3 DNA reads TGTGCCAGCAGCAAAGGGGTCACTGAAGCTTTCTTT.

The rearrangement uses TRBV28 and TRBJ1-1; D unresolved. V lost 6 bases and J lost 9, with 11 bases in between. The length of the CDR3 is 11 residues. The germline CDR1 and CDR2 sequences are MDHEN and SYDVKM. CDR3 residues: CASSQNQKAFF. CDR3 coding DNA: TGTGCCAGCAGCCAAAACCAGAAAGCTTTCTTT.